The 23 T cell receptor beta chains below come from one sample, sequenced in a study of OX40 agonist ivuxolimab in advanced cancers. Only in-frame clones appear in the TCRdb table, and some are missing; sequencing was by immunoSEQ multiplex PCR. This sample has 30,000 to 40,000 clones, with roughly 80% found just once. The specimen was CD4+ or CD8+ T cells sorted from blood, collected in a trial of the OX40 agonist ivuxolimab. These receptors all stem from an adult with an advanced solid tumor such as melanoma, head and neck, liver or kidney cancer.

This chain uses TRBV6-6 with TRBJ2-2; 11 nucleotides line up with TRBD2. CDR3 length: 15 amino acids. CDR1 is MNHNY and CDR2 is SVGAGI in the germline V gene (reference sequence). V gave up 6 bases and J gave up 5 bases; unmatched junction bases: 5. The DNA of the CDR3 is TGTGCCAGCAGCTCTAGCGGGGGGAGGACCGGGGAGCTGTTTTTT. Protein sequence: CASSSSGGRTGELFF.

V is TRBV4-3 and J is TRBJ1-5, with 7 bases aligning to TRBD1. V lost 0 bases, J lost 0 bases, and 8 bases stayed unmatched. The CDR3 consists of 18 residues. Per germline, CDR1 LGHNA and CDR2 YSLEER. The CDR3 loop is CASSQDWTGSPSNQPQHF. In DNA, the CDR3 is TGCGCCAGCAGCCAAGATTGGACAGGCAGTCCTAGCAATCAGCCCCAGCATTTT.

The CDR3 region is CATSGSGGYTYNEQFF. The CDR3 region has the DNA TGTGCCACCAGCGGGTCAGGGGGGTACACCTACAATGAGCAGTTCTTC. This rearrangement joins TRBV15 to TRBJ2-1; weak D call: TRBD1 (7 bases). Trimming stripped 5 bases from V and 2 bases from J, with 16 bases between. The CDR3 loop spans 16 amino acids. Germline V gene lookup returns CDR1 LNHNV and CDR2 YYDKDF (reference sequence).

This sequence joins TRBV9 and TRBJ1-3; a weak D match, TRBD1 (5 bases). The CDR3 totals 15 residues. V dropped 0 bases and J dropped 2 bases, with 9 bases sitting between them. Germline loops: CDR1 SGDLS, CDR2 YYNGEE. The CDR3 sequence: CASSVDQGAGNTIYF. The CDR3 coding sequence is TGTGCCAGCAGCGTAGACCAGGGCGCTGGAAACACCATATATTTT.

CDR3 coding DNA: TGTGCCAGCAGTTACGGAAAGGGAGCGTCCTACGAGCAGTACTTC. It codes for CASSYGKGASYEQYF. The chain combines TRBV6-5 with TRBJ2-7, with D possibly TRBD2 on 5 matching bases. With 2 bases removed from V and 1 base from J, the gap between germline ends came to 12 bases. This CDR3 comprises 15 residues. In germline, CDR1 is MNHEY, CDR2 SVGAGI.

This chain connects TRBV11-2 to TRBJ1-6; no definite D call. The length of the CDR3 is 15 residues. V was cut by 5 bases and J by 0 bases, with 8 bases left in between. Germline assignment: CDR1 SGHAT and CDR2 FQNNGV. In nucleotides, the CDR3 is TGTGCCAGCAGCCTTCTAGGCTCCTATAATTCACCCCTCCACTTT. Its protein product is CASSLLGSYNSPLHF.

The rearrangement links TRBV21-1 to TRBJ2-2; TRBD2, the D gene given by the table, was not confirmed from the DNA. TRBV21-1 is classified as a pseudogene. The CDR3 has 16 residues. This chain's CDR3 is CATLFTSGPNTGELFF. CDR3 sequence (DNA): TGTGCCACCCTCTTTACTAGCGGTCCGAACACCGGGGAGCTGTTTTTT.

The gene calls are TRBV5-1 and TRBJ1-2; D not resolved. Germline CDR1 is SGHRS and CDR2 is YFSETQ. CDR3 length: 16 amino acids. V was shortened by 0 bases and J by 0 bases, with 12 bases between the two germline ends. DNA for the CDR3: TGCGCCAGCAGCTTGGGAGGCGGAATAGCTAACTATGGCTACACCTTC. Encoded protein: CASSLGGGIANYGYTF.

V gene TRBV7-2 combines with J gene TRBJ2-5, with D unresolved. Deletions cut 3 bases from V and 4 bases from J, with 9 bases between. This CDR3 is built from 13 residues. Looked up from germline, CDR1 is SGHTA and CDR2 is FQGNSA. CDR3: CASSFNRLETQYF. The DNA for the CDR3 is TGTGCCAGCAGCTTCAATCGCCTAGAGACCCAGTACTTC.

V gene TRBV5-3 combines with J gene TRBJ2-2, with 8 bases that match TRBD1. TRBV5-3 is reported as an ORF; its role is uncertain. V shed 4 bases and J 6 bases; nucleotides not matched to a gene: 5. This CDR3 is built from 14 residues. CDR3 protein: CARSRTGRPGELFF. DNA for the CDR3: TGTGCCAGAAGCCGGACAGGGAGGCCCGGGGAGCTGTTTTTT.

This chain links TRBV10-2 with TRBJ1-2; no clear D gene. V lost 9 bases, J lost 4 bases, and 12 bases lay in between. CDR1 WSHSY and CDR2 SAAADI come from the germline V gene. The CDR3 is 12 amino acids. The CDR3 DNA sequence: TGCGCCAGTGGTAGGAGAATCTATGGCTACACCTTC. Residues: CASGRRIYGYTF.

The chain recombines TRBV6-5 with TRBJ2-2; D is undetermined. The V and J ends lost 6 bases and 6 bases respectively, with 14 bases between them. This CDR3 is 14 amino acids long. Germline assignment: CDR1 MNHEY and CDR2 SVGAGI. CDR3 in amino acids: CASRQDPSPGELFF. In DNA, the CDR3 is TGTGCCAGCAGGCAAGACCCCTCCCCCGGGGAGCTGTTTTTT.

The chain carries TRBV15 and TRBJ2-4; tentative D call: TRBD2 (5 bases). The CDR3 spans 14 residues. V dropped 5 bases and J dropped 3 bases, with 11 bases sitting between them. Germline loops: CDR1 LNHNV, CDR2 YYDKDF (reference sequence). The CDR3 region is CATSPRAGKNIQYF. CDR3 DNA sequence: TGTGCCACCAGCCCAAGGGCGGGCAAAAACATTCAGTACTTC.

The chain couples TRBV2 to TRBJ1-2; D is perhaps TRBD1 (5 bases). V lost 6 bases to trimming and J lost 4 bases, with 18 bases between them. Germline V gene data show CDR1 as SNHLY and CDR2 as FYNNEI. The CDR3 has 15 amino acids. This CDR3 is CASRKTPQATYGYTF. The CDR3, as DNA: TGTGCCAGCAGGAAAACCCCACAGGCTACCTATGGCTACACCTTC. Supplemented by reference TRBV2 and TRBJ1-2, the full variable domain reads EPEVTQTPSHQVTQMGQEVILRCVPISNHLYFYWYRQILGQKVEFLVSFYNNEISEKSEIFDDQFSVERPDGSNFTLKIRSTKLEDSAMYFCASRKTPQATYGYTFGSGTRLTVV.

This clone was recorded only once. The CDR3: CASSLSETVAYGYTF. CDR3 nucleotides: TGTGCCAGCAGCTTGAGTGAAACGGTTGCCTATGGCTACACCTTC. The chain links TRBV5-4 to TRBJ1-2; no reliable D call. The germline V gene has CDR1 SGHNT and CDR2 YYREEE (reference sequence). The CDR3 totals 15 residues. The ends were cut back, 1 base at V and 4 bases at J, with 14 bases in the middle.

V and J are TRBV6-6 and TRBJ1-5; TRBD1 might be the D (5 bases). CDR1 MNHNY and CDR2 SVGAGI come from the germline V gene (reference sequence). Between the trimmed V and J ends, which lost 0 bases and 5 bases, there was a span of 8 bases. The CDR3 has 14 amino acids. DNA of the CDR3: TGTGCCAGCAGTTACTCCGGGGGGGATCAGCCCCAGCATTTT. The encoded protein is CASSYSGGDQPQHF.

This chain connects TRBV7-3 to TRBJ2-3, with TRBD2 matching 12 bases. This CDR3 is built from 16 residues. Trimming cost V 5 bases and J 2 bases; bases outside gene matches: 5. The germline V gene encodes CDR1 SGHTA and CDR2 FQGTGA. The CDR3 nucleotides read TGTGCCAGCAGCGTCCGACTAGCGGGGGTCACAGATACGCAGTATTTT. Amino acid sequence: CASSVRLAGVTDTQYF.

The chain's CDR3 is CASSPRVSGRAIETQYF. CDR3 in DNA: TGTGCCAGCAGCCCCCGCGTTAGCGGGAGGGCCATAGAGACCCAGTACTTC. This rearrangement joins TRBV4-2 to TRBJ2-5; 11 bases map to TRBD2. The germline V gene encodes CDR1 LGHNA and CDR2 YNFKEQ. This CDR3 is built from 17 residues. V trimming: 4 bases; J trimming: 4 bases; junction bases outside the gene matches: 11.

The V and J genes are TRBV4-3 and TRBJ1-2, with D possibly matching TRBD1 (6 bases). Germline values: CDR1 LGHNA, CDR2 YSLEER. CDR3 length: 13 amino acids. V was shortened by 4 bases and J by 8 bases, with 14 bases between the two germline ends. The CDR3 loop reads CASSPPGAEGYTF. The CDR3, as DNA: TGCGCCAGCAGCCCCCCAGGGGCAGAGGGCTACACCTTC.

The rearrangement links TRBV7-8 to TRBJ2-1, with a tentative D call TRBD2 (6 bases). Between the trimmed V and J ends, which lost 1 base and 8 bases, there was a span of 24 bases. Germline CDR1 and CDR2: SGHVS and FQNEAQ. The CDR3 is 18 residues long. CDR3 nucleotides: TGTGCCAGCAGCTTAGGCATTAGGGGCGGGACCCTCGGTGATGAGCAGTTCTTC. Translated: CASSLGIRGGTLGDEQFF.

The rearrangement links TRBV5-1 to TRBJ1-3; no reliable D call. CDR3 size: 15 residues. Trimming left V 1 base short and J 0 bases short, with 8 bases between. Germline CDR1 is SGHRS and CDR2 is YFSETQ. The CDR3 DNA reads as TGCGCCAGCAGCTTGTCGACCACCTCTGGAAACACCATATATTTT. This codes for CASSLSTTSGNTIYF. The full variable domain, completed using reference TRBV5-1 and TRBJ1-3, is KAGVTQTPRYLIKTRGQQVTLSCSPISGHRSVSWYQQTPGQGLQFLFEYFSETQRNKGNFPGRFSGRQFSNSRSEMNVSTLELGDSALYLCASSLSTTSGNTIYFGEGSWLTVV.

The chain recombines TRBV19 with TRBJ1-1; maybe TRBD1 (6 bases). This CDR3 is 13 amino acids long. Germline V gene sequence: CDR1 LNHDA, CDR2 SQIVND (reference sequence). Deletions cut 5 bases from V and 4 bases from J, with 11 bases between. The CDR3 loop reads CASSQQGGTEAFF. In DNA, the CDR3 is TGTGCCAGTAGTCAACAGGGTGGCACTGAAGCTTTCTTT.

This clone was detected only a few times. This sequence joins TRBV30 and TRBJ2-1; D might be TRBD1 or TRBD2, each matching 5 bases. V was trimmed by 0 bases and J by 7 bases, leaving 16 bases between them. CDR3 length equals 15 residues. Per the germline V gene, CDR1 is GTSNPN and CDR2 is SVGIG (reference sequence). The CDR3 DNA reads TGTGCCTGGAGTGTACGGGGCTACGTGGGGAATGAGCAGTTCTTC. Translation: CAWSVRGYVGNEQFF.